This T cell receptor (beta chain) was observed in a study of blood T cells in healthy people across ages (dated by TCRdb to the mid-2010s). In terms of the full investigation: In model experiments, template switching captured roughly one uniquely barcoded TCR beta cDNA molecule for every two T cells. To avoid experimental bias, donors of different ages were distributed randomly across sequencing lanes. The study measured age-related changes in TCR beta repertoire diversity using deep sequencing normalized with unique cDNA molecular identifiers. Using the same blood draw, the study looked at two additional independent replicas of 1 million unique cDNA reads for two donors, one aged 18 to 29 and the other aged 80 or older. The donors were divided into four age groups: young (average approximately 17 years), middle-aged (approximately 39), aged (about 60) and long-lived (nearly 85).

The CDR3 holds 13 amino acids from the cysteine to the phenylalanine. Just the 39-base CDR3 DNA is kept, in frame starting at base 1. Relative to germline, V is 0 bases shorter and J is 3 bases shorter, with 8 bases between their ends. The germline V gene (reference sequence) yields DFQATT for CDR1 and SNEGSKA for CDR2. The donors were some 36 Caucasian individuals from Russia, aged roughly 6 to 90 years, who were systemically healthy. Around 9.9 milliliters of peripheral blood were collected from each donor into EDTA-treated Vacutainer tubes. Ficoll-Paque density-gradient centrifugation was used to isolate PBMCs, with at least 6 million per sample. Trizol reagent was used to extract total RNA from the PBMCs, yielding at least 5 micrograms per sample. For every donor, an aliquot of PBMCs went through flow cytometry to measure the percentages of naive CD45RAhigh/CD27high T cells. General conclusions and limits of the study: The percentage of naive T cells measured by flow cytometry correlated strongly with observed TCR beta diversity. Estimates of total diversity from one million sequenced T cells were regarded as lower bounds and underestimates. Conclusive comparison of naive and antigen-experienced compartments was prevented by the profiling of bulk unsorted PBMCs. Compared with the aged group, the long-lived group had more naive CD4+ T cells, fewer expanded clones and increased TCR diversity, suggesting age selection. Donor CMV infection status was unknown, potentially confounding age-related changes in expanded clonotypes. As age increased, observed TCR beta diversity per million T cells dropped in a roughly linear way, and a significant reduction was already evident by age about 40.

Points on this clonotype: Its antigen is not yet known. Base quality data are lacking; no much larger clone is found one base away.

Library construction relied on 5' RACE. A second PCR of roughly 6 to 11 cycles was run with a J-beta primer mix and a sample-barcoded 5' primer. A unique molecular identifier was introduced onto each TCR beta cDNA molecule by a template-switch 5' adaptor carrying 12 random nucleotides. At least 2.5 million CDR3-containing paired-end reads were obtained from each sample. All of the RNA was converted into first-strand cDNA using the Mint cDNA synthesis kit, with a TRBC-specific oligonucleotide serving as the primer. All cDNA was treated with uracil-DNA glycosylase and then went through a first 18-cycle PCR with the universal primers M1SS and BC2_uni_R. As for the authors' bioinformatics: Each sample was normalized by randomly selecting 1 million high-quality reads, each carrying a distinct molecular identifier. Instead of being binned into consensus sequences, reads that shared molecular identifiers were thrown out. MiTCR, with a Q25 quality threshold and the strictest error-elimination algorithm, was used for CDR3 identification, clonotype clustering and error correction. A nonparametric unseen species model with Euler transformation was used to estimate a lower bound on total TCR beta diversity. In TCRdb, the public reads were trimmed at Q25 with fastp and aligned with MiXCR, with productive beta chains retained. Rows with one shared CDR3 protein collapse into an entry with the most common genes and DNA. None of the V and J calls come from the authors' own analysis; TCRdb made them. Within this sample are around 1,900,000 distinct CDR3 sequences, with roughly 43% of them counted one time only. The top ten constitute more than 20% of the sample.

The clonotype was recovered from a human donor in good health. The chain employs TRBV20-1 and TRBJ2-5; a confident D gene designation cannot be given. The sample taken for sequencing was blood. The CDR3 loop reads CSAREGGKETQYF. The nucleotide sequence is TGCAGTGCTAGAGAGGGCGGAAAAGAGACCCAGTACTTC.